The source of this TCR beta chain is a study of blood T cell repertoires in COVID-19. Details on this clone: Other DNA variants within this sample encode the same CDR3.

The CDR3 is made up of 13 amino acids. Looked up from germline, CDR1 is MNHEY and CDR2 is SVGAGI. After removal of 6 bases from V and 2 bases from J, the junction contained 2 bases not matched to a gene. The assay was immunoSEQ multiplex PCR, and TCRdb's table has in-frame clones only and misses some. Here the sample spans more than 55,000 clones, 76% being singletons. This sequence was found in a woman aged 45-65 years with active or convalescent COVID-19. The V and J genes are TRBV6-5 and TRBJ1-2; 8 bases line up with TRBD1. Sequences were obtained from peripheral blood. The CDR3 loop is CASRRTGNYGYTF. For the CDR3, the DNA is TGTGCCAGCAGGAGGACAGGGAACTATGGCTACACCTTC.